The present entry profiles one T cell receptor (beta chain) with its context. This clone's antigen is unknown. It has no much larger one-base neighbor in the sample; base qualities were not kept. Spanning cysteine to phenylalanine, the CDR3 consists of 16 amino acids. The sequence is cut down to CDR3 DNA, 48 bases in frame from base 1. V was cut back by 4 bases and J by 5 bases, leaving a gap of 21 bases between them. Reading the germline V gene (reference sequence) gives CDR1 LNHDA and CDR2 SQIVND. The data belong to a study of blood T cell repertoires in COVID-19 (dated by TCRdb to the early 2020s). Describing the broader study: The collaborator samples originated in the United States, Italy and Spain and spanned the acute and convalescent phases of COVID-19. Samples were obtained from the ongoing ImmuneRACE study (first 160 participants) and from some 1,200 subjects provided by 6 global collaborators. The repertoires were made available in a free public database intended to serve as a resource for research on the immune response to SARS-CoV-2. Nearly every sample came with metadata listing a de-identified subject ID, COVID-19 status, age in years and sex. Subjects who had been exposed to COVID-19, were actively infected with it, or had recovered from it provided the deeply sampled blood TCRbeta repertoires that made up the dataset. The material from the prospective study consisted of cDNA or gDNA derived from T cells, B-cell-depleted T cells, or PBMCs. Where available, HLA class I and class II types were obtained from metadata supplied by the sample provider rather than from assay-based typing.

The immunoSEQ Assay, a bias-controlled multiplex PCR, was used to amplify TCRbeta CDR3 regions from genomic DNA. The paper's data handling went like this. The number of nucleated cells in each sample was estimated by amplification of reference gene primers within the assay. To quantify the absolute abundance of each unique TCRbeta CDR3 rearrangement, sequence reads were collapsed and filtered. Productive Simpson clonality was computed per sample as the square root of Simpson's diversity index over productive rearrangements. This immuneACCESS table, as held by TCRdb, lists in-frame sequences with V and J called but not all clones. Of the missing ones, under half trace to an unresolved V gene in checked studies; the others have no known cause. V, J and clone size derive from that table, while D and trimming were established from the DNA sequence. Across this sample there are approximately 280,000 clones, with more than 85% seen only once. The ten largest make up about 5% of the sample.

Study-level results and caveats: How much clinical and demographic metadata was included differed by source and by participant, and the metadata was provided uncurated.

Whole blood was collected in K2EDTA tubes by collaborating institutions according to the institutions' own protocols. For TCRbeta analysis, collaborators shipped samples as frozen whole blood, isolated PBMCs, or DNA extracted from either of those sample types. The TCR sequence derives from a man between 35 and 55 years old with acute or convalescent COVID-19. Sequenced material: peripheral blood. This receptor chain uses TRBV19 and TRBJ2-7; the D gene is perhaps TRBD1, from 6 matching bases. The DNA reads as follows: TGTGCCAGTAGTAGGGGATCCTTATTCAGGGGAGACGAGCAGTACTTC. It specifies CASSRGSLFRGDEQYF. Where the CDR3 stops, the reference TRBV19 and TRBJ2-7 genes take over; the full variable domain is DGGITQSPKYLFRKEGQNVTLSCEQNLNHDAMYWYRQDPGQGLRLIYYSQIVNDFQKGDIAEGYSVSREKKESFPLTVTSAQKNPTAFYLCASSRGSLFRGDEQYFGPGTRLTVT.